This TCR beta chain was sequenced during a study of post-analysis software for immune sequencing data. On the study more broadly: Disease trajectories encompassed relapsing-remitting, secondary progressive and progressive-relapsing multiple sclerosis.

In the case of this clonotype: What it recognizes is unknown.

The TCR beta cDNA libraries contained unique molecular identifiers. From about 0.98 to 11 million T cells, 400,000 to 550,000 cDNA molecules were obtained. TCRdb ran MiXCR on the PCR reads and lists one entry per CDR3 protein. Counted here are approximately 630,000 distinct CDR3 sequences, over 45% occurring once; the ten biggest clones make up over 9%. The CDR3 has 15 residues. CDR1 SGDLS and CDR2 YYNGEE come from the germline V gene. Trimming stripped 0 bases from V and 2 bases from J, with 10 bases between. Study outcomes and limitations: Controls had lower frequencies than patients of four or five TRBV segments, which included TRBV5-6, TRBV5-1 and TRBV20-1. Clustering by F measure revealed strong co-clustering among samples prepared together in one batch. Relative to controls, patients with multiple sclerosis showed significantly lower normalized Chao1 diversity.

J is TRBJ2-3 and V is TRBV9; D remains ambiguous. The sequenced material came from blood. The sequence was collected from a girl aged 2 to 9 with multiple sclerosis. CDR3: CASSVEGHPTDTQYF. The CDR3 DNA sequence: TGTGCCAGCAGCGTAGAGGGCCACCCCACAGATACGCAGTATTTT.